This entry is about one T cell receptor (beta chain). This specimen belongs to a study of blood T cell repertoires in COVID-19. At the level of the study: The samples span acute and convalescent COVID-19 from the United States, Italy and Spain. PBMCs, B-cell-depleted T cells, or T cells were the source of the cDNA or gDNA that made up the material.

Authors' processing steps: Amplification from reference gene primers served as the basis for estimated nucleated cell counts. Some clones are missing from TCRdb's copy, which holds only in-frame ones; the method was immunoSEQ multiplex PCR. That table supplies the V and J calls and clone size; D and trimming were determined from the DNA. The profile shows some 89,000 clones, roughly 80% of them singletons. In germline, CDR1 is SGHDN, CDR2 FVKESK. The CDR3 runs to 17 residues. Trimming took 4 bases from V and 0 from J; bases not matched to a gene: 10. Sequenced sample: peripheral blood. The V call is TRBV14, the J call TRBJ2-7, with 9 bases that match TRBD1. The clonotype was recovered from a man in his sixties with acute or convalescent COVID-19. CDR3 DNA: TGTGCCAGCAGCCGACAGTCATGGGACAGGGACTCCTACGAGCAGTACTTC. Translation: CASSRQSWDRDSYEQYF.